These T cell receptor beta chains were read from a single sample in a study of cytomegalovirus exposure and HLA in healthy donors. TCRdb's table, derived via immunoSEQ multiplex PCR, lists solely in-frame clones and lacks some. The sample lists about 210,000 clones; nearly 80% were seen once. The sample was PBMCs. The receptors shown here come from a male donor in good health and CMV-seronegative. The CDR3 runs from the conserved cysteine through the conserved F or W. A D gene is named only where the DNA matches it firmly. Expanded clones are given a class, and other clones once, few, many or no size at all.

cdr3_length	clone_size	d_call	v_call	j_call	cdr3_nt	cdr3_aa
16	-	TRBD2	TRBV4-3	TRBJ2-2	TGCGCCAGCAGCCAAGATAGCGGGGGCCTGCTCGGGGAGCTGTTTTTT	CASSQDSGGLLGELFF
17	-	TRBD2	TRBV28	TRBJ2-3	TGTGCCAGCAGTTTAGTCCTAGCGGGAGGGGGGACAGATACGCAGTATTTT	CASSLVLAGGGTDTQYF
16	-	TRBD1	TRBV5-1	TRBJ2-1	TGCGCCAGCAGCTTGGGAACCGGACAGGGTATGGGTGAGCAGTTCTTC	CASSLGTGQGMGEQFF
15	-	-	TRBV28	TRBJ2-7	TGTGCCAGCACCCCCCGGCTGAGGGCAGTCCACGAGCAGTACTTC	CASTPRLRAVHEQYF
14	-	-	TRBV10-3	TRBJ1-1	TGTGCCATCAGGTTCGGCAGGGGGAACACTGAAGCTTTCTTT	CAIRFGRGNTEAFF
17	-	-	TRBV6-4	TRBJ1-4	TGTGCCAGCAGTGACGCAATGGGGGCAGACGTAATTGAAAAACTGTTTTTT	CASSDAMGADVIEKLFF
16	-	TRBD2	TRBV14	TRBJ2-7	TGTGCCAGCAGCCAAGGTCTAGCGGGAGCGTCCTACGAGCAGTACTTC	CASSQGLAGASYEQYF
14	-	TRBD2	TRBV6-4	TRBJ2-2	TGTGCCAGCAGCGAGCGGGGGGGCACCGGGGAGCTGTTTTTT	CASSERGGTGELFF
15	-	TRBD2	TRBV5-6	TRBJ2-2	TGTGCCAGCAGCTTGGAACTAGCGACCGCCGGGGAGCTGTTTTTT	CASSLELATAGELFF
19	-	TRBD2	TRBV30	TRBJ2-1	TGTGCCTGGAGTGGGGGGACTAGCGGGAGATGGGGATTGGACAATGAGCAGTTCTTC	CAWSGGTSGRWGLDNEQFF
16	-	TRBD2	TRBV7-2	TRBJ2-3	TGTGCCAGCAGCTTAATCCCTAGCGGGGGGCTAGATACGCAGTATTTT	CASSLIPSGGLDTQYF
15	few	TRBD1	TRBV6-1	TRBJ2-2	TGTGCCGTACCCCGGGACAGGGTGAGCACCGGGGAGCTGTTTTTT	CAVPRDRVSTGELFF
10	-	-	TRBV20-1	TRBJ2-1	TGCAGTGCGACTAGGGATGAGCAGTTCTTC	CSATRDEQFF
11	-	-	TRBV6-5	TRBJ2-5	TGTGCCAGCAGGCAGGGAGAGACCCAGTACTTC	CASRQGETQYF
16	-	TRBD2	TRBV27	TRBJ2-7	TGTGCCAGCAGTTTATACCCTAGCGGGGGGTCCTACGAGCAGTACTTC	CASSLYPSGGSYEQYF
12	-	-	TRBV19	TRBJ1-2	TGTGCCAGTGGCCAACGTAACTATGGCTACACCTTC	CASGQRNYGYTF
14	-	TRBD2	TRBV28	TRBJ2-3	TGTGCCAGCATCCCTCGGGGGGTTGGAGATACGCAGTATTTT	CASIPRGVGDTQYF